This passage covers 32 T cell receptor beta chains from one sample sequenced in a study of regulatory T cells. The PCR used 52 TRBV and 13 TRBJ primers. Assay: immunoSEQ multiplex PCR; the TCRdb copy retains only in-frame clones and omits some. The data contain roughly 32,000 clones, 89% of them singletons. Antigens of these TCRs are unknown. Study-wide results and caveats: Hydrophobic residues at CDR3 positions 6 and 7 were enriched in conventional CD4+ T cells of CD3G-deficient patients.

Sequencing was done on a sample of conventional CD4+ T cells sorted from blood. These receptors came from a person under 35 with CD3G deficiency.

The rearrangement joins TRBV10-3 to TRBJ2-2, with unresolved D. CDR1 is ENHRY and CDR2 is SYGVKD in the germline V gene. This CDR3 spans 14 amino acids. Trimming took 5 bases from V and 1 from J, leaving 8 bases between them. CDR3 in amino acids: CAISFDQNTGELFF. In nucleotides, the CDR3 is TGTGCCATCAGTTTTGATCAGAACACCGGGGAGCTGTTTTTT.

For this clone: The junction shows a germline mismatch at one end, possibly a read error. The chain combines TRBV7-9 with TRBJ2-1, with 7 positions matching TRBD1. Germline-derived CDR1 and CDR2 are SEHNR and FQNEAQ (reference sequence). The CDR3 extends over 12 amino acids. CDR3 protein: CASSLVAGGMIF. The CDR3 DNA reads TGTGCCAGCAGCTTAGTAGCAGGGGGTATGATCTTC. The complete variable domain, with remaining parts taken from reference TRBV7-9 and TRBJ2-1, reads DTGVSQNPRHKITKRGQNVTFRCDPISEHNRLYWYRQTLGQGPEFLTYFQNEAQLEKSRLLSDRFSAERPKGSFSTLEIQRTEQGDSAMYLCASSLVAGGMIFGPGTRLTVL.

The gene calls are TRBV18 and TRBJ2-7, with 9 bases matching TRBD1. This CDR3 is 15 amino acids long. Trimming cost V 2 bases and J 5 bases; bases outside gene matches: 7. Per germline, CDR1 KGHSH and CDR2 LQKENI. As DNA, the CDR3 is TGTGCCAGCTCACCATCCCGGGACAGGGTCCACGAGCAGTACTTC. Translation gives CASSPSRDRVHEQYF. The complete variable domain, with remaining parts taken from reference TRBV18 and TRBJ2-7, reads NAGVMQNPRHLVRRRGQEARLRCSPMKGHSHVYWYRQLPEEGLKFMVYLQKENIIDESGMPKERFSAEFPKEGPSILRIQQVVRGDSAAYFCASSPSRDRVHEQYFGPGTRLTVT.

The chain has TRBV28 and TRBJ1-5; D gene ambiguous. The CDR3 has 12 residues. The V and J ends lost 2 bases and 5 bases respectively, with 4 bases between them. In germline, CDR1 is MDHEN, CDR2 SYDVKM. The CDR3 here is CASSLVYQPQHF. CDR3 DNA: TGTGCCAGCAGTTTAGTTTATCAGCCCCAGCATTTT.

J is TRBJ2-7 and V is TRBV28; D is perhaps TRBD1 (7 bases). The CDR3 has 13 residues. Trimming left V 5 bases short and J 4 bases short, with 12 bases between. The V gene's germline CDR1 is MDHEN and CDR2 SYDVKM. For the CDR3, the DNA is TGTGCCAGCAGTCAGGGGGGAACTTACGAGCAGTACTTC. Its protein product is CASSQGGTYEQYF. Filled out from reference TRBV28 and TRBJ2-7, the complete variable domain reads DVKVTQSSRYLVKRTGEKVFLECVQDMDHENMFWYRQDPGLGLRLIYFSYDVKMKEKGDIPEGYSVSREKKERFSLILESASTNQTSMYLCASSQGGTYEQYFGPGTRLTVT.

This sequence joins TRBV19 and TRBJ1-2, with D tentatively TRBD1 (5 bases). V dropped 4 bases and J dropped 4 bases, with 13 bases sitting between them. This CDR3 comprises 14 residues. From germline, CDR1 is LNHDA and CDR2 SQIVND (reference sequence). Written as DNA, the CDR3 is TGTGCCAGTAGTACAGCCGGGACCCTCTATGGCTACACCTTC. This encodes CASSTAGTLYGYTF.

V usage is TRBV19 and J usage is TRBJ2-2, with TRBD1 identical over 8 bases. The CDR3 extends over 18 amino acids. The trim removed 1 base at V and 1 base at J, leaving 8 bases unmatched. The germline CDR1 and CDR2 sequences are LNHDA and SQIVND (reference sequence). The chain's CDR3 is CASSIARSGTGNTGELFF. Written as DNA, the CDR3 is TGTGCCAGTAGTATAGCGAGGTCCGGGACAGGGAACACCGGGGAGCTGTTTTTT.

The chain joins TRBV6-1 to TRBJ1-2; D possibly corresponds to TRBD1 (6 bases). The CDR3 runs to 16 residues. Trimming took 1 base from V and 2 from J, leaving 14 bases between them. CDR1 MNHNS and CDR2 SASEGT come from the germline V gene. The CDR3 region has the DNA TGTGCCAGCAGTGAAGTGGGACACCTAATCAACTATGGCTACACCTTC. This codes for CASSEVGHLINYGYTF.

The V call is TRBV5-1, the J call TRBJ1-1, with D uncertain. Germline V gene lookup returns CDR1 SGHRS and CDR2 YFSETQ. The CDR3 spans 13 residues. The V gene lost 0 bases and the J gene lost 1 base, with 4 bases spanning the gap. In DNA, the CDR3 is TGCGCCAGCAGCTTGGCGGCGAACACTGAAGCTTTCTTT. The encoded protein is CASSLAANTEAFF. Drawing the rest from reference TRBV5-1 and TRBJ1-1, the complete variable domain is KAGVTQTPRYLIKTRGQQVTLSCSPISGHRSVSWYQQTPGQGLQFLFEYFSETQRNKGNFPGRFSGRQFSNSRSEMNVSTLELGDSALYLCASSLAANTEAFFGQGTRLTVV.

The chain couples TRBV19 to TRBJ2-2; 8 bases are shared with TRBD1. The CDR3 is 18 residues long. The V gene end was trimmed by 5 bases and the J gene end by 4 bases; junction bases not matched to a gene: 15. Germline assignment: CDR1 LNHDA and CDR2 SQIVND (reference sequence). The CDR3 protein is CASSPRRAGGLGTGELFF. As DNA, the CDR3 is TGTGCCAGTAGTCCCCGTCGGGCAGGGGGCTTGGGCACCGGGGAGCTGTTTTTT.

This chain uses TRBV18 with TRBJ2-1; 12 nucleotides match TRBD2. This CDR3 comprises 16 residues. Germline values: CDR1 KGHSH, CDR2 LQKENI. V dropped 3 bases and J dropped 9; count of bases not matched to a gene: 9. The CDR3 region is CASSPTILAGGGEQFF. The DNA of the CDR3 is TGTGCCAGCTCACCGACTATACTAGCGGGAGGTGGTGAGCAGTTCTTC.

The chain links TRBV5-6 to TRBJ2-7; 9 bases agree with TRBD2. Germline assignment: CDR1 SGHDT and CDR2 YYEEEE. V was pared by 0 bases and J by 2 bases, with 3 bases of the junction left unmatched. This CDR3 spans 15 amino acids. DNA for the CDR3: TGTGCCAGCAGCTTGGCCAGCGGGGGGACCTACGAGCAGTACTTC. This sequence encodes CASSLASGGTYEQYF.

The chain combines TRBV5-1 with TRBJ1-1, with a possible D match to TRBD1 (5 bases). This CDR3 region has 15 residues. The V end lost 0 bases, the J end lost 4 bases, and 13 bases lay between the germline ends. CDR1 is SGHRS, CDR2 YFSETQ, per germline. CDR3 coding DNA: TGCGCCAGCAGCTTGGGTGCGCCCGGGGGCACTGAAGCTTTCTTT. This gives the protein CASSLGAPGGTEAFF.

The chain employs TRBV9 and TRBJ2-7, with D tentatively TRBD1 (5 bases). The CDR3 is 14 residues long. Trimming removed 4 bases at V and 2 bases at J, with 13 bases between. The germline V gene encodes CDR1 SGDLS and CDR2 YYNGEE. DNA for the CDR3: TGTGCCAGCAGCCCAAAAGGGGAAACCTACGAGCAGTACTTC. This codes for CASSPKGETYEQYF. The entire variable domain, with the rest obtained from reference TRBV9 and TRBJ2-7, is as follows: DSGVTQTPKHLITATGQRVTLRCSPRSGDLSVYWYQQSLDQGLQFLIQYYNGEERAKGNILERFSAQQFPDLHSELNLSSLELGDSALYFCASSPKGETYEQYFGPGTRLTVT.

The J gene is TRBJ1-6, the V gene TRBV19; D remains ambiguous. Germline V gene lookup returns CDR1 LNHDA and CDR2 SQIVND (reference sequence). V was shortened by 6 bases and J by 6 bases, with 9 bases between the two germline ends. The CDR3 sequence is 13 residues long. CDR3 amino acids: CASSSLVNSPLHF. CDR3 DNA sequence: TGTGCCAGTAGCTCGTTAGTTAATTCACCCCTCCACTTT.

The CDR3 DNA reads TGCGCCAGCAGTGAGCTCCGGGCATCTGAAGCTTTCTTT. Its protein product is CASSELRASEAFF. The rearrangement links TRBV10-2 to TRBJ1-1, with D hard to call. Germline CDR1 and CDR2: WSHSY and SAAADI. The CDR3 runs 13 residues. Trimming took 2 bases from V and 6 from J, leaving 10 bases between them.

In regard to this clone: At one end, the junction sequence differs from germline, possibly due to a read error. The V gene is TRBV27, the J gene TRBJ2-3; TRBD2 is a possible D gene (6 bases). The germline gives CDR1 MNHEY, CDR2 SMNVEV (reference sequence). The CDR3 is 13 residues long. The CDR3 region is CASSPSRRGPRRF. CDR3 nucleotide sequence: TGTGCCAGCAGTCCATCACGGCGGGGCCCTCGGAGATTT.

The rearrangement joins TRBV19 to TRBJ2-2, with a weak D call TRBD2 (6 bases). There are 13 residues in the CDR3. Deletions cut 9 bases from V and 5 bases from J, with 13 bases between. Germline V gene lookup returns CDR1 LNHDA and CDR2 SQIVND (reference sequence). CDR3 amino acids: CASSRAGTGELFF. CDR3 coding DNA: TGTGCCAGCAGCAGGGCGGGGACCGGGGAGCTGTTTTTT.

This chain links TRBV5-1 with TRBJ2-1; a weak D match, TRBD2 (5 bases). The CDR3 covers 14 residues. Germline V gene data show CDR1 as SGHRS and CDR2 as YFSETQ. V shed 3 bases and J shed 2 bases, with 9 bases lying between them. The CDR3 DNA reads TGCGCCAGCAGCTGGGGAGCCGCCTACAATGAGCAGTTCTTC. Translation gives CASSWGAAYNEQFF.

The J gene is TRBJ1-4, the V gene TRBV6-6, with D possibly being TRBD1 (6 bases). V was cut by 8 bases and J by 8 bases, with 12 bases left in between. Germline V CDR1 and CDR2: MNHNY, SVGAGI (reference sequence). The CDR3 consists of 12 residues. The CDR3 region is CASSRGKEKLFF. CDR3 DNA: TGTGCCAGCTCAAGGGGGAAGGAAAAACTGTTTTTT.

This chain links TRBV18 with TRBJ2-3; 11 nucleotides align to TRBD1. J was trimmed by 5 bases and V by 1 base; bases with no gene match: 17. This CDR3 region has 20 residues. In germline, CDR1 is KGHSH, CDR2 LQKENI. CDR3 sequence reads: CASSPRSGQGDFPLQDTQYF. CDR3 nucleotide sequence: TGTGCCAGCTCACCACGGTCGGGACAGGGGGATTTCCCCTTACAAGATACGCAGTATTTT.

This chain connects TRBV6-1 to TRBJ1-4; no clear D gene. The CDR3 covers 15 residues. Trimming left V 4 bases short and J 4 bases short, with 13 bases between. Germline values: CDR1 MNHNS, CDR2 SASEGT. The CDR3 sequence is CASSAIRNINEKLFF. The CDR3 DNA reads as TGTGCCAGCAGTGCGATCCGGAATATTAATGAAAAACTGTTTTTT.

The chain recombines TRBV5-1 with TRBJ2-1; D is possibly TRBD2 (6 bases). Trimming shortened V by 0 bases and J by 7 bases, and 14 bases separated the two germline ends. Germline loops: CDR1 SGHRS, CDR2 YFSETQ. The CDR3 consists of 15 residues. The DNA for the CDR3 is TGCGCCAGCAGCTTGGTGGGTAGCCGGGGGAATGAGCAGTTCTTC. This gives the protein CASSLVGSRGNEQFF.

V usage is TRBV28 and J usage is TRBJ2-1, with 7 bases that match TRBD2. Germline CDR1 reads MDHEN; CDR2 reads SYDVKM. The CDR3 is 16 amino acids. Trimming took 4 bases from V and 3 from J; bases not matched to a gene: 9. In DNA form, the CDR3 reads TGTGCCAGCAGTTCAACGACTAGCAGATTCTACAATGAGCAGTTCTTC. It yields the protein CASSSTTSRFYNEQFF.

The chain uses TRBV7-8 and TRBJ2-3; TRBD2 aligns across 11 bases. V lost 6 bases and J lost 0; bases outside the gene matches: 5. The CDR3 has 16 residues. The germline gives CDR1 SGHVS, CDR2 FQNEAQ. The CDR3 loop is CASSKLAGVSTDTQYF. In DNA, the CDR3 is TGTGCCAGCAGTAAACTAGCGGGAGTAAGCACAGATACGCAGTATTTT. The full variable domain, rest sourced from reference TRBV7-8 and TRBJ2-3, is GAGVSQSPRYKVAKRGQDVALRCDPISGHVSLFWYQQALGQGPEFLTYFQNEAQLDKSGLPSDRFFAERPEGSVSTLKIQRTQQEDSAVYLCASSKLAGVSTDTQYFGPGTRLTVL.

The J gene is TRBJ2-2, the V gene TRBV10-2; 7 bases match TRBD1. Germline lookup yields CDR1 WSHSY and CDR2 SAAADI. Trimming removed 8 bases from V and 1 base from J; junction bases left unmatched: 7. This CDR3 is 15 amino acids long. CDR3 coding DNA: TGCGCCAGCCGGGTATCAGGGGGGAACACCGGGGAGCTGTTTTTT. This translates into CASRVSGGNTGELFF.

The CDR3 DNA sequence: TGTGCCAGCAGTTTGAGAAGCGGGAAAGGGACAGATACGCAGTATTTT. It is translated as CASSLRSGKGTDTQYF. The gene calls are TRBV28 and TRBJ2-3; 7 nucleotides agree with TRBD2. CDR3 length: 16 residues. Trimming at V came to 3 bases and at J to 3 bases, leaving 9 bases not matched to a gene. Germline V gives CDR1 MDHEN, CDR2 SYDVKM.

The V and J genes are TRBV9 and TRBJ2-3; 10 bases agree with TRBD1. The V segment lost 0 bases and the J segment 7 bases; nucleotides outside the gene matches: 5. CDR3 size: 15 residues. Germline V gene lookup returns CDR1 SGDLS and CDR2 YYNGEE. The CDR3 coding sequence is TGTGCCAGCAGCGTAGACGGACAGGGGGAAAATACGCAGTATTTT. This codes for CASSVDGQGENTQYF. The whole variable domain, remainder taken from reference TRBV9 and TRBJ2-3, is DSGVTQTPKHLITATGQRVTLRCSPRSGDLSVYWYQQSLDQGLQFLIQYYNGEERAKGNILERFSAQQFPDLHSELNLSSLELGDSALYFCASSVDGQGENTQYFGPGTRLTVL.

The chain joins TRBV28 to TRBJ2-2, with TRBD1 matching 7 bases. This CDR3 has 15 amino acids. Germline V gene data show CDR1 as MDHEN and CDR2 as SYDVKM. V shed 6 bases and J 6 bases; nucleotides not matched to a gene: 10. The CDR3 sequence is CASRGGGRLAGELFF. Written as DNA, the CDR3 is TGTGCCAGCAGAGGGGGCGGCCGTTTAGCCGGGGAGCTGTTTTTT.

This clone has a single count. The chain employs TRBV5-1 and TRBJ2-1; 10 bases map to TRBD1. There are 15 residues in the CDR3. In germline, CDR1 is SGHRS, CDR2 YFSETQ. Trimming took 3 bases from V and 7 from J; bases not matched to a gene: 7. CDR3 protein: CASSSTGGRSNEQFF. The CDR3 DNA reads TGCGCCAGCAGCTCGACAGGGGGCCGATCAAATGAGCAGTTCTTC.

The count of this clone is one. The chain uses TRBV6-1 and TRBJ2-4; 9 bases map to TRBD2. This CDR3 region has 18 residues. With 4 bases clipped from V and 1 base from J, the junction kept 11 bases outside the gene matches. CDR1 is MNHNS and CDR2 is SASEGT in the germline V gene. CDR3 protein: CASSGTAGGVGAKNIQYF. Written as DNA, the CDR3 is TGTGCCAGCAGTGGAACAGCGGGAGGTGTCGGGGCCAAAAACATTCAGTACTTC.

The chain uses TRBV7-8 and TRBJ1-6; D ambiguous. The CDR3 consists of 15 residues. CDR1 and CDR2 (germline): SGHVS, FQNEAQ. V was pared by 5 bases and J by 1 base, with 9 bases between. The CDR3 loop is CASSPIGSYNSPLHF. The CDR3, as DNA: TGTGCCAGCAGCCCCATCGGATCCTATAATTCACCCCTCCACTTT.